This entry describes one T cell receptor (beta chain). These data originate in a study of blood T cell repertoires in COVID-19. Study background: The United States, Italy and Spain were the sources of the acute and convalescent COVID-19 samples.

As originally analysed: Quantification of nucleated cells was approximated via reference gene primer amplification. The table came from immunoSEQ multiplex PCR; TCRdb's copy has only in-frame clones and leaves some out. The V and J calls and clone size are taken from that table; D and trimming were inferred from the DNA. The repertoire holds 65,000 to 90,000 clones, about 89% seen once, with more than 8% in the top ten. The V gene lost 2 bases and the J gene lost 5 bases, with 20 bases spanning the gap. CDR1 is SGHTA and CDR2 is FQGNSA in the germline V gene. There are 17 residues in the CDR3. The chain is built from TRBV7-2 and TRBJ2-3, with TRBD2 as a possible D gene (7 bases). The sequence was collected from a man aged 45-60 years with acute or convalescent COVID-19. The material sequenced was peripheral blood. CDR3 nucleotide sequence: TGTGCCAGCAGCTTATTTGGGCGTTCGGGGGGCCGAGATACGCAGTATTTT. Encoded protein: CASSLFGRSGGRDTQYF.